The rows below give T cell receptor beta chains drawn from one sample of a study of cytomegalovirus exposure and HLA in healthy donors. This table comes from immunoSEQ multiplex PCR, and its TCRdb copy is limited to in-frame clones, with some not included. In the table there are approximately 200,000 clones, 60% to 85% of which are singletons. Sequenced: PBMCs. These receptors all stem from a man in his forties or fifties in good health and CMV-seronegative. CDR3s include the opening cysteine and the closing phenylalanine or tryptophan. D genes are given only for firm matches. Clone size appears in some rows only: once, few, many, or a class for an expanded clone.

clone_size j_call v_call d_call cdr3_nt cdr3_aa
. TRBJ1-6 TRBV21-1 . TGTGCCAGCAGCAATCCAGGGCTTAATTCACCCCTCCACTTT CASSNPGLNSPLHF
. TRBJ1-2 TRBV6-6 . TGTGCCAGCAGTTTCCTCTTACAGGGCGCACCCGGTGGCTACACCTTC CASSFLLQGAPGGYTF
. TRBJ1-2 TRBV7-3 TRBD1 TGTGCCAGCAGCTTATCACAGGGGGTAACTAACTATGGCTACACCTTC CASSLSQGVTNYGYTF
. TRBJ1-1 TRBV4-3 TRBD1 TGCGCCAGCAGCCGTGACAGGGGAATTGGAACTGAAGCTTTCTTT CASSRDRGIGTEAFF
. TRBJ1-1 TRBV7-2 . TGTGCCAGCAGAGCAACAGGGTCTGAAGCTTTCTTT CASRATGSEAFF
. TRBJ2-3 TRBV10-3 . TGTGCCATCAGTGAGGGGGGGATAGGCACAGATACGCAGTATTTT CAISEGGIGTDTQYF
. TRBJ2-3 TRBV6-4 . TGTGCCAGCAGTCCCCTGACACCGTTTGTAGATACGCAGTATTTT CASSPLTPFVDTQYF
. TRBJ1-1 TRBV6-5 TRBD1 TGTGCCAGCAGTTACGGGACAGCTCCCATGAACACTGAAGCTTTCTTT CASSYGTAPMNTEAFF
. TRBJ2-2 TRBV10-3 . TGTGCCATCAGTGAGTCGGCTGCCCAAACGAACACCGGGGAGCTGTTTTTT CAISESAAQTNTGELFF
. TRBJ2-7 TRBV27 . TGTGCCAGCAGTTCGGGGATGGGGACCTACGAGCAGTACTTC CASSSGMGTYEQYF
. TRBJ1-4 TRBV29-1 TRBD1 TGCAGCGTTGTAGGCAGGGGGAATGAAAAACTGTTTTTT CSVVGRGNEKLFF
. TRBJ1-6 TRBV19 TRBD1 TGTGCCAGTAGTACGGGGACAGCTTATAATTCACCCCTCCACTTT CASSTGTAYNSPLHF
. TRBJ2-1 TRBV5-1 TRBD2 TGCGCCAGCAGCATGCTAGCGGGAGTCTACAATGAGCAGTTCTTC CASSMLAGVYNEQFF
few TRBJ1-1 TRBV18 . TGTGCCAGCTCACCATACTGGGACAATCCTGAAGCTTTCTTT CASSPYWDNPEAFF
. TRBJ1-1 TRBV27 . TGTGCCAGCAGCCAATCGAGGAACACTGAAGCTTTCTTT CASSQSRNTEAFF
. TRBJ1-5 TRBV27 . TGTGCCAGCAGTTTAACACCCAACGGCGGAAATCAGCCCCAGCATTTT CASSLTPNGGNQPQHF
. TRBJ1-2 TRBV5-6 . TGTGCCAGCAGCTTCGTCAGTCAGGGGGGCTACACCTTC CASSFVSQGGYTF
. TRBJ2-1 TRBV7-2 . TGTGCCAGCAGCTTAGCTAGGACTATCTACAATGAGCAGTTCTTC CASSLARTIYNEQFF
. TRBJ1-1 TRBV19 . TGTGCCAGTGGACCAGGGCTACTCCTGAACACTGAAGCTTTCTTT CASGPGLLLNTEAFF
. TRBJ1-2 TRBV30 . TGTGCCTGGATAAACGGGGTTGGCTACACCTTC CAWINGVGYTF
. TRBJ2-7 TRBV4-3 . TGCGCCAGCAGCCAGGGGCCATACTACGAGCAGTACTTC CASSQGPYYEQYF
. TRBJ2-7 TRBV27 TRBD2 TGTGCCAGCAGTTCCCTAGCGGGAGGGCACGAGCAGTACTTC CASSSLAGGHEQYF
. TRBJ2-7 TRBV7-8 . TGTGCCAGCAGCGTACAGGGCGCCGGTCTCGAGCAGTACTTC CASSVQGAGLEQYF
few TRBJ2-1 TRBV7-7 TRBD2 TGTGCCAGCAGCCCCGGACTAGCGGGAAACAATGAGCAGTTCTTC CASSPGLAGNNEQFF
. TRBJ1-1 TRBV7-9 . TGTGCCAGCAGCTCTGTAGCTGCACTGAACACTGAAGCTTTCTTT CASSSVAALNTEAFF
. TRBJ2-5 TRBV5-1 . TGCGCCAGCAGCTTGGGCAGGGGAGGGGAGACCCAGTACTTC CASSLGRGGETQYF
. TRBJ1-2 TRBV6-5 . TGTGCCAGCAGTTACTCAGCGACAGTTGATGGCTACACCTTC CASSYSATVDGYTF
. TRBJ2-5 TRBV6-6 . TGTGCCAGCAGTCCGGGGCTAGCGCCTCAAGAGACCCAGTACTTC CASSPGLAPQETQYF
. TRBJ2-7 TRBV28 TRBD2 TGTGCCAGCACTCCCGGGGGGGCCTACGAGCAGTACTTC CASTPGGAYEQYF
. TRBJ2-5 TRBV9 . TGTGCCAGCAGCGTAGACCGAGGGCCACAAGAGACCCAGTACTTC CASSVDRGPQETQYF
. TRBJ2-2 TRBV7-3 . TGTGCCAGCAGCACAGGGTCCGGGGAGCTGTTTTTT CASSTGSGELFF
. TRBJ1-2 TRBV5-1 TRBD1 TGCGCCAGCAGCCCGGGACAGGGCGGCTACACCTTC CASSPGQGGYTF
. TRBJ2-1 TRBV5-1 TRBD2 TGCGCCAGCAGCTTGGCGCGGGAGATCTACAATGAGCAGTTCTTC CASSLAREIYNEQFF
. TRBJ2-7 TRBV29-1 TRBD2 TGCAGCGTTACCGGGACTAGCACTGGCGAGCAGTACTTC CSVTGTSTGEQYF
. TRBJ2-1 TRBV5-6 TRBD2 TGTGCCAGCAGCTTGTGGTTAGCGGGACGTACAGGCAATGAGCAGTTCTTC CASSLWLAGRTGNEQFF
. TRBJ2-7 TRBV29-1 . TGCAGCGTCGGCCGTTTTCAGGGGCCCGAGCAGTACTTC CSVGRFQGPEQYF
. TRBJ1-4 TRBV2 TRBD1 TGTGCCAGCAGTGATTTGTCCGGGACAGGGGTAACTAATGAAAAACTGTTTTTT CASSDLSGTGVTNEKLFF
. TRBJ2-1 TRBV7-9 TRBD2 TGTGCCAGCAGCTCTGGACTAGCGGGAGGCAATGAGCAGTTCTTC CASSSGLAGGNEQFF
. TRBJ2-1 TRBV7-9 TRBD2 TGTTCCAGCAGCTTAGTCGGGGGGGGCCGTTACAATGAGCAGTTCTTC CSSSLVGGGRYNEQFF
. TRBJ2-2 TRBV14 TRBD1 TGTGCCAGCAGCAAGCCGGGACAGCTACACACCGGGGAGCTGTTTTTT CASSKPGQLHTGELFF